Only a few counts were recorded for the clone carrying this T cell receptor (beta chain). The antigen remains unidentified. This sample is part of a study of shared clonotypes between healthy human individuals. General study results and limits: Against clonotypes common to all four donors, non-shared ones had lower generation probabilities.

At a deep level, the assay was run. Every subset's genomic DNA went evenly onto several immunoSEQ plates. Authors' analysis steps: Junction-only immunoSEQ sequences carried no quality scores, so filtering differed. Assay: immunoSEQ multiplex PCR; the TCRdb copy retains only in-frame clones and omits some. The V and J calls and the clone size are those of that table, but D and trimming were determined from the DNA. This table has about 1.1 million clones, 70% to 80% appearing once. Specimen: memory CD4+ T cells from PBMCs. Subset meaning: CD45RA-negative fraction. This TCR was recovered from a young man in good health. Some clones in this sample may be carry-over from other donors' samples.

The CDR3 spells CASKGATRSNQPQHF. The DNA of the CDR3 is TGTGCCAGTAAAGGGGCCACCCGGAGCAATCAGCCCCAGCATTTT. The genes are TRBV19 and TRBJ1-5, with D possibly TRBD1 on 5 matching bases. Trimming left V 7 bases short and J 1 base short, with 14 bases between. CDR1 is LNHDA, CDR2 SQIVND, per germline (reference sequence). This CDR3 has 15 residues.